This TCR beta chain was recovered during a study of beta chain features in type 1 diabetes. This clone appeared once. What it binds is unknown. CD45RO/CCR7/CD25/CD127/CD95/CD27 sorting isolated CD4+ naive, central memory, regulatory and stem cell-like memory cells. V was shortened by 4 bases and J by 0 bases, with 12 bases between the two germline ends. The CDR3 length is 15 residues. Germline V lookup: CDR1 SGHTA, CDR2 FQGNSA. What was sequenced were expressed TCRB transcripts, since all of the isolated RNA had been reverse transcribed. Generated by immunoSEQ multiplex PCR, the TCRdb table keeps only in-frame clones and is missing some. The table lists about 28,000 clones, roughly 56% of them singletons. Study-wide points: Patients' naive, central memory and regulatory TCRB repertoires appeared more alike than those of healthy donors. Short templates might get an advantage during PCR, and this would be equal in patients and controls. Patients with Type 1 diabetes showed moderately but significantly shorter TCRB CDR3s in all four CD4+ subsets. Reads derived from cDNA could over-represent cells showing high TCR expression.

This chain uses TRBV7-2 with TRBJ1-2, with D uncertain. Sequenced sample: Tregs from blood. The receptor was derived from a woman younger than 30 with type 1 diabetes. CDR3: CASSSRPGANYGYTF. The CDR3 coding sequence is TGTGCCAGCAGCTCCAGGCCGGGAGCTAACTATGGCTACACCTTC.